This T cell receptor (beta chain) was documented in a study of blood T cell repertoires in COVID-19. Study context: The United States, Italy and Spain were the sources of the acute and convalescent COVID-19 samples.

After removal of 6 bases from V and 4 bases from J, the junction contained 9 bases not matched to a gene. Germline V gene sequence: CDR1 SGDLS, CDR2 YYNGEE. The CDR3 covers 15 residues. This table comes from immunoSEQ multiplex PCR, and its TCRdb copy is limited to in-frame clones, with some not included. The sample has about 120,000 clones; 77% are singletons. The gene calls are TRBV9 and TRBJ2-5; TRBD2 agrees at 10 bases. Sequencing was done on a sample of peripheral blood. The sequence was collected from a human donor in a cohort sampled during active COVID-19. The CDR3 spells CASTHPLAGVETQYF. The CDR3 DNA follows: TGTGCCAGCACCCACCCCCTAGCGGGAGTAGAGACCCAGTACTTC.